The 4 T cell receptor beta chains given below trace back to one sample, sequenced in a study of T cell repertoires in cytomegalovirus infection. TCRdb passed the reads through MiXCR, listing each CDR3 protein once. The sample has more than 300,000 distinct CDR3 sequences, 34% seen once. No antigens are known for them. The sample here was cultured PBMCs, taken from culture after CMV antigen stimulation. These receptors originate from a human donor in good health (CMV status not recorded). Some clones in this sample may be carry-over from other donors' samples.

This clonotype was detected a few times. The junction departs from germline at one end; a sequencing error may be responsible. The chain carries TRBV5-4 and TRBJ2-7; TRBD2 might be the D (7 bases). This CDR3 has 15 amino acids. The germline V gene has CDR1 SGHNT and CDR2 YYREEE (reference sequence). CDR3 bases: TGTGCCAGCAGCTTGGATTTGGGGGGGCAGTACGAGCAGTACTTT. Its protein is CASSLDLGGQYEQYF.

CDR3 protein: CASSWTSALTLNEQFF. CDR3 nucleotide sequence: TGTGCCAGCAGCTGGACTAGTGCCTTGACGCTCAATGAGCAGTTCTTC. The V and J genes are TRBV11-2 and TRBJ2-1; TRBD2 matches at 7 bases. Trimming cost V 4 bases and J 6 bases; bases outside gene matches: 12. The length of the CDR3 is 16 residues. Germline V gives CDR1 SGHAT, CDR2 FQNNGV. The complete variable domain, with remaining parts taken from reference TRBV11-2 and TRBJ2-1, reads EAGVAQSPRYKIIEKRQSVAFWCNPISGHATLYWYQQILGQGPKLLIQFQNNGVVDDSQLPKDRFSAERLKGVDSTLKIQPAKLEDSAVYLCASSWTSALTLNEQFFGPGTRLTVL.

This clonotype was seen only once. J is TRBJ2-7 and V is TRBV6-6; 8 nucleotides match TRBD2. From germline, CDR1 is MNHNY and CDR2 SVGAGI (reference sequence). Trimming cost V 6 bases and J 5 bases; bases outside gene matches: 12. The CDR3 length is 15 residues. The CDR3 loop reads CASSTPGGVFHEQYF. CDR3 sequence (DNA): TGTGCCAGCAGCACTCCCGGGGGGGTTTTCCACGAGCAGTACTTC.

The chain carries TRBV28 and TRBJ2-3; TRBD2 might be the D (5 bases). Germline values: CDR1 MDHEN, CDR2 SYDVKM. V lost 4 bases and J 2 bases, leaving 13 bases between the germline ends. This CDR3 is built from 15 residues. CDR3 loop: CASSSSSGPTDTQYF. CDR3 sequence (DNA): TGTGCCAGCAGTTCCTCCAGCGGACCCACAGATACGCAGTATTTT. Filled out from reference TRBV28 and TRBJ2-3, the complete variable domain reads DVKVTQSSRYLVKRTGEKVFLECVQDMDHENMFWYRQDPGLGLRLIYFSYDVKMKEKGDIPEGYSVSREKKERFSLILESASTNQTSMYLCASSSSSGPTDTQYFGPGTRLTVL.